The 25 T cell receptor beta chains reported below all come from one sample, sequenced in a study of cytomegalovirus exposure and HLA in healthy donors (dated by TCRdb to 2016 to 2017). Library prep was done by the immunoSEQ multiplex PCR assay. A mixture of 60 forward primers for TCR Vbeta segments and 13 reverse primers for TCR Jbeta segments was used in the multiplex PCR. Entries here come from immuneACCESS through TCRdb and include only in-frame sequences with V and J called. Some clones fail to appear in such tables; in the studies checked, an unresolved V gene covers under half of the shortfall, and the cause of the remainder is unknown. The sample's records list 40,000 or so clones. The ten biggest clones cover less than 1.5% of the sample. Sequencing was carried out using PBMCs. All receptors come from a man younger than 45 in good health and CMV-seronegative.

The genes are TRBV15 and TRBJ2-2; 9 nucleotides agree with TRBD1. Per germline, CDR1 LNHNV and CDR2 YYDKDF (reference sequence). This CDR3 region has 16 residues. With V trimmed by 0 bases and J by 6 bases, 5 bases remained unmatched. The CDR3 nucleotides read TGTGCCACCAGCAGAGATCTGGGACAGGGTGCCGGGGAGCTGTTTTTT. It translates to CATSRDLGQGAGELFF.

DNA of the CDR3: TGTGCCTGGAGTGAGGGACAGGGTAGCAATCAGCCCCAGCATTTT. It translates to CAWSEGQGSNQPQHF. The chain joins TRBV30 to TRBJ1-5; TRBD1 matches at 9 bases. This CDR3 is 15 amino acids long. Unmatched junction bases numbered 1, after V lost 1 base and J lost 0 bases. Germline V gives CDR1 GTSNPN, CDR2 SVGIG (reference sequence).

CDR3 bases: TGCGCCAGCAGCCAAGTAACCAGTTTCGCTGAAGCTTTCTTT. This sequence encodes CASSQVTSFAEAFF. The V and J genes are TRBV4-3 and TRBJ1-1; D remains unclear. Germline loops: CDR1 LGHNA, CDR2 YSLEER. This CDR3 has 14 residues. V lost 1 base and J 6 bases, leaving 12 bases between the germline ends.

V usage is TRBV29-1 and J usage is TRBJ2-2; D uncertain. V was shortened by 0 bases and J by 4 bases, with 6 bases between the two germline ends. This CDR3 has 13 residues. Germline CDR1 and CDR2: SQVTM and ANQGSEA. The CDR3: CSVEDQRTGELFF. The CDR3 DNA follows: TGCAGCGTTGAAGATCAGCGCACCGGGGAGCTGTTTTTT.

The chain is built from TRBV6-6 and TRBJ1-2; 7 positions agree with TRBD1. CDR3 length equals 14 residues. With 5 bases clipped from V and 4 bases from J, the junction kept 7 bases outside the gene matches. Germline V gene data show CDR1 as MNHNY and CDR2 as SVGAGI (reference sequence). CDR3 in amino acids: CASSMTGSGYGYTF. CDR3 DNA sequence: TGTGCCAGCAGTATGACAGGGTCGGGCTATGGCTACACCTTC.

This chain uses TRBV18 with TRBJ1-3; 9 bases agree with TRBD1. The CDR3 has 17 amino acids. The V segment lost 6 bases and the J segment 0 bases; nucleotides outside the gene matches: 9. Germline lookup yields CDR1 KGHSH and CDR2 LQKENI. The CDR3 loop reads CASSLRTGEISGNTIYF. CDR3 coding DNA: TGTGCCAGCTCTCTAAGGACAGGGGAGATCTCTGGAAACACCATATATTTT.

The rearrangement joins TRBV5-6 to TRBJ1-2, with D possibly TRBD1 on 6 matching bases. This CDR3 comprises 14 residues. CDR1 and CDR2 (germline): SGHDT, YYEEEE. V lost 0 bases and J lost 3, with 9 bases in between. CDR3 bases: TGTGCCAGCAGCTTGGTCCCAGGGGACTATGGCTACACCTTC. Amino acids: CASSLVPGDYGYTF.

The chain combines TRBV30 with TRBJ1-1; D call uncertain. The CDR3 is made up of 16 amino acids. Trimming cost V 2 bases and J 1 base, with 17 bases left between them. Germline V CDR1 and CDR2: GTSNPN, SVGIG (reference sequence). CDR3 region: CAWSSWSWRENTEAFF. Here the CDR3 DNA reads TGTGCCTGGAGTTCATGGAGTTGGAGGGAGAACACTGAAGCTTTCTTT.

This chain connects TRBV11-3 to TRBJ2-7; no clear D gene. Trimming removed 1 base from V and 3 bases from J, with 7 bases in between. The CDR3 has 13 amino acids. Germline V gene data show CDR1 as SGHNT and CDR2 as YENEEA. CDR3 nucleotides: TGTGCCAGCAGCTTAGGTCTAAACTACGAGCAGTACTTC. Translating gives CASSLGLNYEQYF.

The chain couples TRBV25-1 to TRBJ1-4, with 10 bases identical to TRBD1. The germline V gene has CDR1 MGHDK and CDR2 SYGVNS. This CDR3 is built from 14 residues. V was clipped by 4 bases and J by 8 bases; unmatched bases: 4. The CDR3 DNA follows: TGTGCCAGCAGTGGACAGGGGGCTGTCGAAAAACTGTTTTTT. Translation: CASSGQGAVEKLFF.

The J gene is TRBJ2-1, the V gene TRBV18; no firm D call. Trimming left V 3 bases short and J 3 bases short, with 9 bases between. This CDR3 spans 14 amino acids. Germline loops: CDR1 KGHSH, CDR2 LQKENI. In DNA, the CDR3 is TGTGCCAGCTCACCTAGCTATAACTACAATGAGCAGTTCTTC. Its protein is CASSPSYNYNEQFF. Full variable domain (remainder filled in from reference TRBV18 and TRBJ2-1): NAGVMQNPRHLVRRRGQEARLRCSPMKGHSHVYWYRQLPEEGLKFMVYLQKENIIDESGMPKERFSAEFPKEGPSILRIQQVVRGDSAAYFCASSPSYNYNEQFFGPGTRLTVL.

The gene calls are TRBV5-1 and TRBJ2-7; maybe TRBD2 (5 bases). Germline CDR1 reads SGHRS; CDR2 reads YFSETQ. The CDR3 runs to 15 residues. V gave up 5 bases and J gave up 4 bases, with 19 bases separating them. The CDR3 loop reads CASRKAASEVYEQYF. In nucleotides, the CDR3 is TGCGCCAGCAGAAAAGCGGCCTCTGAAGTGTACGAGCAGTACTTC.

V gene TRBV5-1 combines with J gene TRBJ1-1, with 7 bases fitting TRBD1. This CDR3 spans 13 amino acids. In germline, CDR1 is SGHRS, CDR2 YFSETQ. The J segment lost 5 bases and the V segment lost 7 bases, leaving 8 bases of the junction unmatched. The CDR3 region is CASAKTGTTEAFF. As DNA, the CDR3 is TGCGCCAGCGCTAAGACAGGGACGACTGAAGCTTTCTTT.

This chain uses TRBV4-1 with TRBJ2-3; D is perhaps TRBD1 (6 bases). The CDR3 is made up of 16 amino acids. Trimming took off 3 bases at V and 0 bases at J, with 13 bases between the two ends. Germline lookup yields CDR1 MGHRA and CDR2 YSYEKL. CDR3 in amino acids: CASSHPPGTSTDTQYF. CDR3 coding DNA: TGCGCCAGCAGCCACCCGCCCGGGACAAGCACAGATACGCAGTATTTT.

J is TRBJ1-5 and V is TRBV10-3; TRBD1 matches at 7 bases. The germline V gene has CDR1 ENHRY and CDR2 SYGVKD. CDR3 length: 14 residues. Trimming at V came to 0 bases and at J to 8 bases, leaving 4 bases not matched to a gene. The CDR3, as DNA: TGTGCCATCAGTGAGTCGAGGGGGCAGGAGCCCCAGCATTTT. Its protein is CAISESRGQEPQHF.

This sequence joins TRBV4-3 and TRBJ2-1; TRBD1 is a possible D gene (6 bases). The CDR3 covers 13 residues. The ends were cut back, 4 bases at V and 6 bases at J, with 10 bases in the middle. Germline CDR1 LGHNA, CDR2 YSLEER. DNA for the CDR3: TGCGCCAGCAGCCGAGGGACATCCAATGAGCAGTTCTTC. It codes for CASSRGTSNEQFF.

CDR3 protein: CAWSRGGGDEKLFF. The CDR3 nucleotides are TGTGCCTGGAGTAGGGGTGGAGGGGATGAAAAACTGTTTTTT. The V call is TRBV30, the J call TRBJ1-4; TRBD1 is a possible D gene (5 bases). Germline V gene data show CDR1 as GTSNPN and CDR2 as SVGIG (reference sequence). CDR3 length: 14 amino acids. Between the trimmed V and J ends, which lost 2 bases and 6 bases, there was a span of 13 bases. The full variable domain, with the rest looked up from reference TRBV30 and TRBJ1-4, is SQTIHQWPATLVQPVGSPLSLECTVEGTSNPNLYWYRQAAGRGLQLLFYSVGIGQISSEVPQNLSASRPQDRQFILSSKKLLLSDSGFYLCAWSRGGGDEKLFFGSGTQLSVL.

This chain connects TRBV4-3 to TRBJ1-2; D is unresolved. Germline-derived CDR1 and CDR2 are LGHNA and YSLEER. The CDR3 loop spans 15 amino acids. The V and J ends lost 0 bases and 8 bases respectively, with 16 bases between them. The CDR3 loop is CASSQDLPTPGGYTF. DNA for the CDR3: TGCGCCAGCAGCCAAGATCTCCCCACCCCCGGGGGCTACACCTTC.

The chain uses TRBV7-9 and TRBJ1-1, with D possibly being TRBD1 (5 bases). This CDR3 is 14 amino acids long. Deletions cut 2 bases from V and 4 bases from J, with 11 bases between. CDR1 is SEHNR and CDR2 is FQNEAQ in the germline V gene (reference sequence). The CDR3 reads CASSLRQGSTEAFF. DNA for the CDR3: TGTGCCAGCAGCTTAAGGCAGGGCAGCACTGAAGCTTTCTTT.

The V call is TRBV7-9, the J call TRBJ2-7, with 7 bases identical to TRBD2. This CDR3 spans 14 amino acids. Germline values: CDR1 SEHNR, CDR2 FQNEAQ (reference sequence). With V trimmed by 4 bases and J by 6 bases, 9 bases remained unmatched. CDR3 in DNA: TGTGCCAGCAGCTCCGACGGGGGGATTTCCGAGCAGTACTTC. Translation gives CASSSDGGISEQYF.

This sequence joins TRBV5-1 and TRBJ1-4; 8 bases match TRBD1. Germline lookup yields CDR1 SGHRS and CDR2 YFSETQ. J was trimmed by 7 bases and V by 4 bases; bases with no gene match: 6. The CDR3 has 14 amino acids. CDR3 protein: CASSKGTGSEKLFF. For the CDR3, the DNA is TGCGCCAGCAGCAAGGGGACAGGTAGTGAAAAACTGTTTTTT.

V is TRBV30 and J is TRBJ1-3; D is unresolved. V lost 6 bases, J lost 3 bases, and 9 bases lay in between. The germline CDR1 and CDR2 sequences are GTSNPN and SVGIG (reference sequence). The CDR3 covers 12 residues. The CDR3 bases are TGTGCCTGCTGGGGAGTTGGAAACACCATATATTTT. This translates into CACWGVGNTIYF.

The V gene is TRBV6-6, the J gene TRBJ2-7; 9 bases map to TRBD1. The junction had 6 bases not matched to a gene; V was cut back by 6 bases and J by 0 bases. CDR3 size: 15 residues. Germline V lookup: CDR1 MNHNY, CDR2 SVGAGI (reference sequence). The CDR3: CASRPTGGLSYEQYF. The CDR3 DNA is TGTGCCAGCAGGCCGACAGGGGGACTCTCCTACGAGCAGTACTTC.

V and J are TRBV4-3 and TRBJ2-2, with a possible D match to TRBD2 (5 bases). Germline V gene sequence: CDR1 LGHNA, CDR2 YSLEER. The ends were cut back, 0 bases at V and 5 bases at J, with 10 bases in the middle. The CDR3 consists of 15 residues. In DNA form, the CDR3 reads TGCGCCAGCAGCCAAGATACGGGGTGGACCGGGGAGCTGTTTTTT. It codes for CASSQDTGWTGELFF.

The CDR3 DNA follows: TGCGCCAGCAGCCGGACGGGGGTAGGGGCTGAAGCTTTCTTT. Its protein product is CASSRTGVGAEAFF. The rearrangement joins TRBV4-3 to TRBJ1-1; tentative D call: TRBD1 (5 bases). V was trimmed by 4 bases and J by 6 bases, leaving 15 bases between them. This CDR3 contains 14 residues. From germline, CDR1 is LGHNA and CDR2 YSLEER.